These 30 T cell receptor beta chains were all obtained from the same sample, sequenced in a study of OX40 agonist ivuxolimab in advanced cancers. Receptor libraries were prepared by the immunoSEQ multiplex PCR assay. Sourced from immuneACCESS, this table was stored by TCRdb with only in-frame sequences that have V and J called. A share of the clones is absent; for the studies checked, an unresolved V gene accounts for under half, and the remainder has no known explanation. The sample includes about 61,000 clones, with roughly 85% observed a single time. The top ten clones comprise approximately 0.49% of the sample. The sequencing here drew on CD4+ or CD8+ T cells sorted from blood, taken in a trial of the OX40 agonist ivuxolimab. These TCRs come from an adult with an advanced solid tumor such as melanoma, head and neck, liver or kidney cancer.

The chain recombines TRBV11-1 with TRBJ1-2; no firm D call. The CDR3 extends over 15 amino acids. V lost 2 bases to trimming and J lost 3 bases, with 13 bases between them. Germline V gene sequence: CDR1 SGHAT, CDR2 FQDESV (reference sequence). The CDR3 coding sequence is TGTGCCAGCAGCTTACAGACCAACTCTTACTATGGCTACACCTTC. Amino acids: CASSLQTNSYYGYTF.

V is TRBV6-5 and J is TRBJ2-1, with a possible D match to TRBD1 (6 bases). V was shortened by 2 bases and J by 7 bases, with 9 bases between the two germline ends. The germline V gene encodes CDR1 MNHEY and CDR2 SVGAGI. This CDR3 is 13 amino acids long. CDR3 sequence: CASSYLRGNEQFF. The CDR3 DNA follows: TGTGCCAGCAGTTACCTGAGGGGGAATGAGCAGTTCTTC.

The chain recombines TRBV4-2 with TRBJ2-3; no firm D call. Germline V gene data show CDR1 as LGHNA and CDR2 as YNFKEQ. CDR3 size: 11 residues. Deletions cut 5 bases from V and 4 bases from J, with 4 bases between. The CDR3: CASSDADTQYF. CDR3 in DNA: TGTGCCAGCAGCGACGCAGATACGCAGTATTTT.

Written as DNA, the CDR3 is TGTGCCATCAGGGAGAGCTCTGGAAACACCATATATTTT. It translates to CAIRESSGNTIYF. V is TRBV10-3 and J is TRBJ1-3; D is unclear. The CDR3 length is 13 residues. The germline gives CDR1 ENHRY, CDR2 SYGVKD. The V and J ends lost 6 bases and 0 bases respectively, with 6 bases between them.

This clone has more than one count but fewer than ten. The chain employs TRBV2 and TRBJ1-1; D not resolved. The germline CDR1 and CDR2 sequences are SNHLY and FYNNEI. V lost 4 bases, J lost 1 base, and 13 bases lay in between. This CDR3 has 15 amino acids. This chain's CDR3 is CASSAEGEENTEAFF. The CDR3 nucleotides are TGTGCCAGCAGTGCTGAGGGTGAGGAGAACACTGAAGCTTTCTTT.

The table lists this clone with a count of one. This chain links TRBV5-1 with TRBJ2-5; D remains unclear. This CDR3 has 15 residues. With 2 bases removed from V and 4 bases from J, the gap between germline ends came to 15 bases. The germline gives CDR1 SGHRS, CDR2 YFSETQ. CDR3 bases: TGCGCCAGCAGCTTCGTTGGGGATTCGGGAGAGACCCAGTACTTC. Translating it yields CASSFVGDSGETQYF.

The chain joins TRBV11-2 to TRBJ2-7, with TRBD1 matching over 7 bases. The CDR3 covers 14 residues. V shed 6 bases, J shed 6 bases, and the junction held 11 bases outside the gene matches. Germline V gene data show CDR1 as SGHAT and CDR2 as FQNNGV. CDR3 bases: TGTGCCAGCAGTATACAGGGGATAAGCAGCGAGCAGTACTTC. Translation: CASSIQGISSEQYF. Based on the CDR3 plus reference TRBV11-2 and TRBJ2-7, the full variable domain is EAGVAQSPRYKIIEKRQSVAFWCNPISGHATLYWYQQILGQGPKLLIQFQNNGVVDDSQLPKDRFSAERLKGVDSTLKIQPAKLEDSAVYLCASSIQGISSEQYFGPGTRLTVT.

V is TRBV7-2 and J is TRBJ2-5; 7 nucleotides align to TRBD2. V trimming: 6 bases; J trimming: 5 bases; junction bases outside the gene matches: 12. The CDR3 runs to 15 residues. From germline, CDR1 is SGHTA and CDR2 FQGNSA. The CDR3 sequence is CASRVQGGPTETQYF. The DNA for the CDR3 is TGTGCCAGCAGAGTCCAGGGAGGGCCTACGGAGACCCAGTACTTC. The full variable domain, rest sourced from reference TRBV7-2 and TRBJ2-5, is GAGVSQSPSNKVTEKGKDVELRCDPISGHTALYWYRQSLGQGLEFLIYFQGNSAPDKSGLPSDRFSAERTGGSVSTLTIQRTQQEDSAVYLCASRVQGGPTETQYFGPGTRLLVL.

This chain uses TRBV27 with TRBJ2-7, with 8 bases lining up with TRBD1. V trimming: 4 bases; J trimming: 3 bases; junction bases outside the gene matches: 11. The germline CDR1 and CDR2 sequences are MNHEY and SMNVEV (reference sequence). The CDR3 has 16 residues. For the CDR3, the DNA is TGTGCCAGCAGTTCAACACAGGGGGATCCCGTCTACGAGCAGTACTTC. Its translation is CASSSTQGDPVYEQYF.

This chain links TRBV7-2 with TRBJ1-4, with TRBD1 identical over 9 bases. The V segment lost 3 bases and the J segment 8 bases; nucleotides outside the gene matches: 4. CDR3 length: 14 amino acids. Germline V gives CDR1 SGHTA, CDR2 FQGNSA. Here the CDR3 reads CASSFTGGREKLFF. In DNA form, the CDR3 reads TGTGCCAGCAGCTTCACAGGGGGCAGGGAAAAACTGTTTTTT.

CDR3 nucleotides: TGTGCCTGCCGGTCCGACAGGGATGGCTACACCTTC. Translating it yields CACRSDRDGYTF. The J gene is TRBJ1-2, the V gene TRBV30; 7 nucleotides align to TRBD1. Trimming at V came to 6 bases and at J to 6 bases, leaving 7 bases not matched to a gene. This CDR3 contains 12 residues. Per the germline V gene, CDR1 is GTSNPN and CDR2 is SVGIG (reference sequence).

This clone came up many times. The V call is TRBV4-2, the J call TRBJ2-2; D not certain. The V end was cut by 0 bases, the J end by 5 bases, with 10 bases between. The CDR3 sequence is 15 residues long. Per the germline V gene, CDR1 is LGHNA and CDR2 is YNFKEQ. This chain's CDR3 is CASSQEPGKTGELFF. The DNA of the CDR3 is TGTGCCAGCAGCCAAGAGCCTGGAAAGACCGGGGAGCTGTTTTTT.

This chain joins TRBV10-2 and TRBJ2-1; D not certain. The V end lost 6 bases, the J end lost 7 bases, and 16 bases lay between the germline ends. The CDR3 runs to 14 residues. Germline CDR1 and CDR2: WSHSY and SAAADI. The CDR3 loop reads CASRGWGGGNEQFF. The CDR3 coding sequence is TGCGCCAGCAGGGGGTGGGGTGGTGGAAATGAGCAGTTCTTC.

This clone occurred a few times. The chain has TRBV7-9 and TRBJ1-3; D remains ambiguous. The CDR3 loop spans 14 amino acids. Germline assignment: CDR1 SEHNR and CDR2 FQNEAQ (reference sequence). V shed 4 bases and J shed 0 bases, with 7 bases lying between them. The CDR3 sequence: CASSSVHSGNTIYF. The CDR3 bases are TGTGCCAGCAGCTCAGTGCACTCTGGAAACACCATATATTTT.

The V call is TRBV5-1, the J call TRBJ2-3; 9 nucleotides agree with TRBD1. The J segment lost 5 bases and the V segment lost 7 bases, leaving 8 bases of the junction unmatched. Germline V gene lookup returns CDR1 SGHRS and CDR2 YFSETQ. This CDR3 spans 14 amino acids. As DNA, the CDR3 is TGCGCCAGCGGAGACAGGGGGTTAGGAGATACGCAGTATTTT. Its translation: CASGDRGLGDTQYF.

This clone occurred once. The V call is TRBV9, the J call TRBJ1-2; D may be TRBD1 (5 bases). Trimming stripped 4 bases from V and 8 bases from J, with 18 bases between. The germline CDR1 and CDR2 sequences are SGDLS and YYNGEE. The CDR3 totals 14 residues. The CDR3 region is CASSTAGPGGGYTF. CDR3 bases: TGTGCCAGCAGCACCGCGGGGCCTGGGGGAGGCTACACCTTC.

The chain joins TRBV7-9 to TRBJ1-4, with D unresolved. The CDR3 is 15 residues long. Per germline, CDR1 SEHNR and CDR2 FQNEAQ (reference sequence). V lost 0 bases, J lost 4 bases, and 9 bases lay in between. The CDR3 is CASSLAGFFNEKLFF. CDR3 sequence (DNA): TGTGCCAGCAGCTTAGCGGGGTTCTTTAATGAAAAACTGTTTTTT.

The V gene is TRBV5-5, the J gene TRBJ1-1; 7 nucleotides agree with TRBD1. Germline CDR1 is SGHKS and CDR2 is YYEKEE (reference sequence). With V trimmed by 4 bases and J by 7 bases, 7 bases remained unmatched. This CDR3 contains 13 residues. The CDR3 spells CASSGTGVLEAFF. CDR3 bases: TGTGCCAGCAGCGGTACAGGGGTCCTTGAAGCTTTCTTT.

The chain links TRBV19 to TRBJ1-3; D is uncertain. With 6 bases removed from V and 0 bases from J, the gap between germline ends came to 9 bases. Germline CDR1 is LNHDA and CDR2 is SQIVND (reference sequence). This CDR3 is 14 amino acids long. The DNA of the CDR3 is TGTGCCAGTAGGTTGGTCAACTCTGGAAACACCATATATTTT. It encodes CASRLVNSGNTIYF.

CDR3 region: CASSPGTSGRSTDTQYF. CDR3 nucleotide sequence: TGTGCCAGCAGCCCAGGGACTAGCGGGAGGAGCACAGATACGCAGTATTTT. The chain couples TRBV11-2 to TRBJ2-3, with TRBD2 matching over 15 bases. The CDR3 has 17 residues. The junction had 3 bases not matched to a gene; V was cut back by 5 bases and J by 0 bases. Germline V CDR1 and CDR2: SGHAT, FQNNGV.

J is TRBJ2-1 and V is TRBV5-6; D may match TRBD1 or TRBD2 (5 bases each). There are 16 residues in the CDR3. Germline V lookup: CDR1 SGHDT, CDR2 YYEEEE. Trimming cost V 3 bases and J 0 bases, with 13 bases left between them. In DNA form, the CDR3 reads TGTGCCAGCAGCTCCGGGACGGATTTCTCCTACAATGAGCAGTTCTTC. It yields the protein CASSSGTDFSYNEQFF.

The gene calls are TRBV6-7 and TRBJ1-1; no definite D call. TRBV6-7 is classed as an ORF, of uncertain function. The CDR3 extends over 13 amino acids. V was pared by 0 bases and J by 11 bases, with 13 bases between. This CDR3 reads CASSYSQAVFAFF. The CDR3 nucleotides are TGTGCCAGCAGTTACTCGCAAGCAGTCTTTGCTTTCTTT.

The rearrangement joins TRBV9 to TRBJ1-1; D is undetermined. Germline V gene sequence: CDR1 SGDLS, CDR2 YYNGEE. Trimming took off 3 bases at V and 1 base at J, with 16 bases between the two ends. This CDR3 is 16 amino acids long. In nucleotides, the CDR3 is TGTGCCAGCAGCGACATAGTTAGGTCCCCGAACACTGAAGCTTTCTTT. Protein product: CASSDIVRSPNTEAFF.

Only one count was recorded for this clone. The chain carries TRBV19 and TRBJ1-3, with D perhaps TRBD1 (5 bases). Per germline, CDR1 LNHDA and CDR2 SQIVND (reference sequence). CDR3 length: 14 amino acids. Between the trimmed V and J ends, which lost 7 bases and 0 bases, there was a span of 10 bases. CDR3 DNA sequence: TGTGCCAGTAATCTAAGGGGCTCTGGAAACACCATATATTTT. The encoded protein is CASNLRGSGNTIYF.

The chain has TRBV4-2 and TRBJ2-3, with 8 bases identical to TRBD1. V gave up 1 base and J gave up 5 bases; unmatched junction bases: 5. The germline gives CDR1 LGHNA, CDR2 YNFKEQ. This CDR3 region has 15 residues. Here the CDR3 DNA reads TGTGCCAGCAGCCAAGTGCAGGGGGCTGAAGATACGCAGTATTTT. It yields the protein CASSQVQGAEDTQYF.

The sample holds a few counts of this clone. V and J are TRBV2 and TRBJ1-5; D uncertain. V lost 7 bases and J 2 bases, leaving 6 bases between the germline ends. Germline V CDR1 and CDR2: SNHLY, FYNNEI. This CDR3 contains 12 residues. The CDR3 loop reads CASTPGNQPQHF. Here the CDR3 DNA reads TGTGCCAGCACCCCCGGCAATCAGCCCCAGCATTTT.

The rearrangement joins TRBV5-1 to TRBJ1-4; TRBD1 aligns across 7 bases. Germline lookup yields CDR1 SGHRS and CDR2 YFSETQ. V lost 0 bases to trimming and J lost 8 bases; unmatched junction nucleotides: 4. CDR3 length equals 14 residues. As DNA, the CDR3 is TGCGCCAGCAGCTTGGGACAGGGAAGCGAAAAACTGTTTTTT. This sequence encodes CASSLGQGSEKLFF.

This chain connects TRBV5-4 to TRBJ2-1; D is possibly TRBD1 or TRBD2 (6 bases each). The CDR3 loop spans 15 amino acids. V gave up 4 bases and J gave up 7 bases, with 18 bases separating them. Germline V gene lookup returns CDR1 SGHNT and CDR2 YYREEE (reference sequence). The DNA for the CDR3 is TGTGCCAGCAGCGGAGGACCTCAGGGGAGGAATGAGCAGTTCTTC. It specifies CASSGGPQGRNEQFF.

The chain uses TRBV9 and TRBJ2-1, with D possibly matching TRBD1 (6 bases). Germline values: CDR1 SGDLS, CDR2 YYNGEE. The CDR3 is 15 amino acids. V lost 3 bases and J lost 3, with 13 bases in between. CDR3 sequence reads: CASSARDTIYNEQFF. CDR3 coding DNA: TGTGCCAGCAGCGCCCGGGACACGATCTACAATGAGCAGTTCTTC.

This chain's CDR3 is CASSPVLRRRGSYEQYF. Written as DNA, the CDR3 is TGCGCCAGCAGCCCCGTACTACGACGACGCGGGAGCTACGAGCAGTACTTC. The chain links TRBV4-1 to TRBJ2-7, with 7 positions matching TRBD2. Unmatched junction bases numbered 15, after V lost 4 bases and J lost 3 bases. Germline loops: CDR1 MGHRA, CDR2 YSYEKL. The CDR3 totals 17 residues.